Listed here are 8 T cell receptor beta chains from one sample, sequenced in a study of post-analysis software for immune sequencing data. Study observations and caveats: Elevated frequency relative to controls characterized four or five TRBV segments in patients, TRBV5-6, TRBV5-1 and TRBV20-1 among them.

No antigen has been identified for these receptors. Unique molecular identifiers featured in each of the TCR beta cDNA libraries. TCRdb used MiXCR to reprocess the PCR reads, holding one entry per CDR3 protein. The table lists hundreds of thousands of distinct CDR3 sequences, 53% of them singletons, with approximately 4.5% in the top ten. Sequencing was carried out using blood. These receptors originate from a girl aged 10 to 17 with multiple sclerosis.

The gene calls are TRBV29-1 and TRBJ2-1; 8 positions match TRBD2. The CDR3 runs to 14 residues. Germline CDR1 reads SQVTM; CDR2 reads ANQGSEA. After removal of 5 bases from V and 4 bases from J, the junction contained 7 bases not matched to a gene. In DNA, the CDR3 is TGCAGCGTTTTACGGGAGGGCGGGTACAATGAGCAGTTCTTC. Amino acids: CSVLREGGYNEQFF.

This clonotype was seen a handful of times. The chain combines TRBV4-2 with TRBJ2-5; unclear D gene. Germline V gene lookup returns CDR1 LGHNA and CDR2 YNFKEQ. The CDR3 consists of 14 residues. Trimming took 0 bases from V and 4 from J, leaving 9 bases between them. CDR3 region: CASSQDRVGETQYF. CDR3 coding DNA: TGTGCCAGCAGCCAAGATAGAGTCGGAGAGACCCAGTACTTC.

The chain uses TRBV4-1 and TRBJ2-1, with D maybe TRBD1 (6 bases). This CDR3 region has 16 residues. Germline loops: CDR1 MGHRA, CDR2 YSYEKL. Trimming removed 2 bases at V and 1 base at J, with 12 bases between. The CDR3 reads CASSQTPRGSYNEQFF. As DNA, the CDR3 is TGCGCCAGCAGCCAAACGCCCAGGGGATCCTACAATGAGCAGTTCTTC.

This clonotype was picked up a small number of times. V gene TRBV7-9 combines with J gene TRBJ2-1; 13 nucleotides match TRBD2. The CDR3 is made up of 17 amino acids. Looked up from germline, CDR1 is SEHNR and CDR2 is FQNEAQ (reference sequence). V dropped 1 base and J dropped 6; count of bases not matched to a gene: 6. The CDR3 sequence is CASSLVGGLAGANEQFF. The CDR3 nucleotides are TGTGCCAGCAGCTTAGTAGGAGGACTAGCGGGAGCCAATGAGCAGTTCTTC.

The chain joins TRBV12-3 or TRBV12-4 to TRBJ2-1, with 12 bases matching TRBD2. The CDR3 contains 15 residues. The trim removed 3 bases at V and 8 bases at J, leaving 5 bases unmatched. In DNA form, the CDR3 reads TGTGCCAGCAGTTTCTTCCTAGCGGGGGGGGATGAGCAGTTCTTC. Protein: CASSFFLAGGDEQFF.

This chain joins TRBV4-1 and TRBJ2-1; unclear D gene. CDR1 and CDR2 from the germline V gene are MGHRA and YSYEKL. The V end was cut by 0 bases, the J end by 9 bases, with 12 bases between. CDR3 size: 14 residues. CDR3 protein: CASSQDSGRVEQFF. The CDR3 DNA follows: TGCGCCAGCAGCCAAGATTCCGGTCGGGTTGAGCAGTTCTTC.

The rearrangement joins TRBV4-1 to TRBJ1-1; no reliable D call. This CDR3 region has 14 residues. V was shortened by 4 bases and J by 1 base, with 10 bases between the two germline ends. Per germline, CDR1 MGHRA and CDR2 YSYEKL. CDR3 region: CASSPLGRNTEAFF. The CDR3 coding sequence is TGCGCCAGCAGCCCCCTTGGACGGAACACTGAAGCTTTCTTT.

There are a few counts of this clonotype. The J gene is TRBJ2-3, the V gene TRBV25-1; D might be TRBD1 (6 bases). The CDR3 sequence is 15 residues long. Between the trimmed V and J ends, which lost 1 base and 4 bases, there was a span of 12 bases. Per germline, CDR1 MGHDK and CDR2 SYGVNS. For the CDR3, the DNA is TGTGCCAGCAGTGAATTCGGACAGAGTGCAGATACGCAGTATTTT. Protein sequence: CASSEFGQSADTQYF.